What follows is one T cell receptor beta chain and its context. Its target is unknown. The sample comes from a study of CD8 T cells in ankylosing spondylitis. Study-wide findings and caveats: There was a TCR beta motif, made of several highly homologous variants, that appeared characteristic of ankylosing spondylitis blood. A subset of motif variants has previously been described in the synovial fluid and blood of reactive arthritis.

CDR1 and CDR2 (germline): KGHSY, FQNENV. The CDR3 totals 17 residues. Trimming stripped 2 bases from V and 1 base from J, with 15 bases between. TCR beta libraries were made by quantitative 5'-RACE with molecular barcodes. MiXCR was run by TCRdb on the 5' RACE reads, yielding one entry per CDR3 protein. Among about 230,000 distinct CDR3 sequences listed, around 8% were seen once. The sequenced sample was blood, either unsorted or a sorted T cell fraction (not recorded which). This sequence originates from a female donor with ankylosing spondylitis or in good health (not recorded which). The J gene is TRBJ1-5, the V gene TRBV16; D remains unclear. The CDR3 spells CASSQEGPRPSNQPQHF. The CDR3 nucleotides read TGTGCCAGCAGCCAAGAGGGCCCCAGGCCCAGCAATCAGCCCCAGCATTTT.